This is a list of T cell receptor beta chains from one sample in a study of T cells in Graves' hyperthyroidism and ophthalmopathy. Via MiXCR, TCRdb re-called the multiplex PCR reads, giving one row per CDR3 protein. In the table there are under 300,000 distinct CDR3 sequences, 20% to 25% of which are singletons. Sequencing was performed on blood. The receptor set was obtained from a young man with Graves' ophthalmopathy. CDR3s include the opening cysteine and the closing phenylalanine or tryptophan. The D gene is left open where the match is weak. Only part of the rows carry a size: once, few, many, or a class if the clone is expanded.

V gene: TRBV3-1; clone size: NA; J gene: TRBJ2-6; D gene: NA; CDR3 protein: CASSQVGRLAGANVLTF; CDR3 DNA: TGTGCCAGCAGCCAAGTTGGACGGCTCGCGGGGGCCAACGTCCTGACTTTC
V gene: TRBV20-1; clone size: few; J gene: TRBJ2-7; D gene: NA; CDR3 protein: CSANLDRTYEQYF; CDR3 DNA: TGCAGTGCTAATTTAGACAGAACCTACGAGCAGTACTTC
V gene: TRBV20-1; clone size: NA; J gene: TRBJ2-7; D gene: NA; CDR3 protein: CSASGLEYEQYF; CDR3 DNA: TGCAGTGCTAGCGGGTTGGAATACGAGCAGTACTTC
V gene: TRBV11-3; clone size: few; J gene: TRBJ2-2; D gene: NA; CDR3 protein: CASSLFSGNTGELFF; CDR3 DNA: TGTGCCAGCAGCTTATTTAGCGGGAACACCGGGGAGCTGTTTTTT
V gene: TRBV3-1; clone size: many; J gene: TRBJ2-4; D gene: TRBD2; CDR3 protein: CASSLLFWRLAGGPAKNIQYF; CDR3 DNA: TGTGCCAGCAGCCTTCTCTTCTGGCGACTAGCGGGAGGTCCGGCCAAAAACATTCAGTACTTC
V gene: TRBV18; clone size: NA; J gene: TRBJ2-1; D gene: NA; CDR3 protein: CASSPVEGNEQFF; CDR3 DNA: TGTGCCAGCTCACCAGTGGAGGGCAATGAGCAGTTCTTC
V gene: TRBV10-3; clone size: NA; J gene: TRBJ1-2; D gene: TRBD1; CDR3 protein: CAISEGTGGRGYTF; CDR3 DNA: TGTGCCATCAGTGAGGGGACAGGGGGCCGTGGCTACACCTTC
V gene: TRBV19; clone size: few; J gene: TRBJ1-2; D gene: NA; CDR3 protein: CASSIPNSGYTF; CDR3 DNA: TGTGCCAGTAGTATTCCCAATTCTGGCTACACCTTC
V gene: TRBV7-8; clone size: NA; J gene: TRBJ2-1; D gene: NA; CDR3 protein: CASSSGDYTPYNEQFF; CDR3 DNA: TGTGCCAGCAGCTCTGGCGACTACACGCCCTACAATGAGCAGTTCTTC
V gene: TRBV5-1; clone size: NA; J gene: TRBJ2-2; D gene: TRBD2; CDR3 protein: CASSSAGGNTGELFF; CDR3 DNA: TGCGCCAGCAGCTCAGCGGGAGGGAACACCGGGGAGCTGTTTTTT
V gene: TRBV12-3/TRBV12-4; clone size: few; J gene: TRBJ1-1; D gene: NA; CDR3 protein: CASTQSGSGTEAFF; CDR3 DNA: TGTGCCAGCACTCAGAGTGGGAGTGGGACTGAAGCTTTCTTT
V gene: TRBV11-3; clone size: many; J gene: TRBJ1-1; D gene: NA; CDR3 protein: CASSLGEGSTEAFF; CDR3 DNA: TGTGCCAGCAGCTTAGGCGAGGGGAGCACTGAAGCTTTCTTT
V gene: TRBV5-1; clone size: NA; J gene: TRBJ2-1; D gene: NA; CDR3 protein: CASTPTRFIDNEQFF; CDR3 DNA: TGCGCCAGCACCCCGACTAGATTTATCGACAATGAGCAGTTCTTC
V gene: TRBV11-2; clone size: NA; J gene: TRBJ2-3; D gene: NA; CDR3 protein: CASTLWADTQYF; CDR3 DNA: TGTGCCAGCACCCTATGGGCAGATACGCAGTATTTT
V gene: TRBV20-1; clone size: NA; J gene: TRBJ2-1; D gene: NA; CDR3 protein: CSARESRGVGEQFF; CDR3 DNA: TGCAGTGCTAGAGAGAGTAGGGGGGTAGGGGAGCAGTTCTTC
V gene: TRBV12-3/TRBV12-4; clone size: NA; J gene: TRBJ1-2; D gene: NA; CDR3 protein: CASSLNRDGYTF; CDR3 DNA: TGTGCCAGCAGTTTAAACAGGGACGGCTACACCTTC
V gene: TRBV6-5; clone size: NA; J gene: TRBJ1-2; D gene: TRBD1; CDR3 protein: CASSYSGDRGRGYTF; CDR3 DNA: TGTGCCAGCAGTTACTCGGGCGACAGGGGCCGGGGTTACACCTTC
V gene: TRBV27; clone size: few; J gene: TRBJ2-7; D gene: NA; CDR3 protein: CASHPEGASYEQYF; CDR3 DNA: TGTGCCAGCCACCCCGAAGGGGCTTCCTACGAGCAGTACTTC
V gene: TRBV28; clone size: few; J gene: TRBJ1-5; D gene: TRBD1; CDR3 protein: CASSYPGQHNQPQHF; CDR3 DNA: TGTGCCAGCAGTTACCCGGGACAGCACAATCAGCCCCAGCATTTT
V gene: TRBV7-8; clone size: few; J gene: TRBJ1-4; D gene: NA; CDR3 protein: CASAAGTFIEKLFF; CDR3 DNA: TGTGCCAGCGCTGCGGGGACGTTCATCGAAAAACTGTTTTTT
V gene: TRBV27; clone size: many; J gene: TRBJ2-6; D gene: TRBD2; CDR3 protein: CASSLGGTGANVLTF; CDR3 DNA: TGCGCCAGCAGTCTGGGAGGGACTGGGGCCAACGTCCTGACTTTC
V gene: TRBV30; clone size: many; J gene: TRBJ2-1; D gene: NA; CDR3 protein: CAWSVGANEQFF; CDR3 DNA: TGTGCCTGGAGTGTAGGAGCGAATGAGCAGTTCTTC
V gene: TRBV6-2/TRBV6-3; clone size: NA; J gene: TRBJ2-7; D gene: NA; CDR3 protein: CASSYSPGEAYEQYF; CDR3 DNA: TGTGCCAGCAGTTACTCGCCGGGGGAGGCCTACGAGCAGTACTTC
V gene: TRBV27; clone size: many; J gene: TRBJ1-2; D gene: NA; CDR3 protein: CASSLGAGANYGYTF; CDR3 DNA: TGTGCCAGCAGTTTAGGGGCGGGGGCTAACTATGGCTACACCTTC
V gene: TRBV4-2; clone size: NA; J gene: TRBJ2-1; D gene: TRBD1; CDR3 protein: CASSQPDRGYNEQFF; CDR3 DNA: TGTGCCAGCAGCCAACCCGACAGGGGCTACAATGAGCAGTTCTTC
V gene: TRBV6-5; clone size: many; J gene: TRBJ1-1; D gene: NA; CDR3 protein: CASSYTGGGGENTEAFF; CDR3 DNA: TGTGCCAGCAGTTATACGGGGGGGGGCGGCGAAAACACTGAAGCTTTCTTT
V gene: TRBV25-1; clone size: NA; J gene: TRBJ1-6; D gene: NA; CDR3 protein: CASSGRAANNSPLHF; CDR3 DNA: TGTGCCAGCAGTGGGCGGGCAGCGAATAATTCACCCCTCCACTTT
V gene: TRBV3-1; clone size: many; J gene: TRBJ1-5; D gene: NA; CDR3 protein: CASSQASNQPQHF; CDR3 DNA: TGTGCCAGCAGCCAAGCCAGCAATCAGCCCCAGCATTTT
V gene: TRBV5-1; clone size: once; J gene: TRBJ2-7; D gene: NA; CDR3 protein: CASSLAGQSSYEQYF; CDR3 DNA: TGCGCCAGCAGCTTGGCGGGTCAGAGCTCCTACGAGCAGTACTTC
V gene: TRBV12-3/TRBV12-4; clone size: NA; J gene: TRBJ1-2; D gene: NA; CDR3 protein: CASSDGSHYGYTF; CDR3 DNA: TGTGCCAGCAGCGACGGCAGCCACTATGGCTACACCTTC
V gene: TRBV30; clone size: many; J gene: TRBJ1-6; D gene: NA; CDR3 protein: CAWLQGAENSPLHF; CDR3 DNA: TGTGCCTGGCTCCAGGGCGCGGAGAATTCACCCCTCCACTTT
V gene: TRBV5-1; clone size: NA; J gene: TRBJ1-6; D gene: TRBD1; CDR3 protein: CASSLVTGSNSPLHF; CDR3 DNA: TGCGCCAGCAGCCTGGTGACAGGGTCCAATTCACCCCTCCACTTT
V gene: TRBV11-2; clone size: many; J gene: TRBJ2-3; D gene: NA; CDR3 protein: CASSPPTGRTSTDTQYF; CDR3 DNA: TGTGCCAGCAGCCCGCCGACCGGTAGAACTAGCACAGATACGCAGTATTTT
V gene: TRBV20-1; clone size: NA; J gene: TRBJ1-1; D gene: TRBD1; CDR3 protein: CSARDLQGATTFF; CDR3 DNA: TGCAGTGCTAGAGATCTACAGGGGGCAACGACTTTCTTT
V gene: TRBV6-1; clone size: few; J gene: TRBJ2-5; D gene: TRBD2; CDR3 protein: CASTSGAGEAETQYF; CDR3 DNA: TGTGCCAGCACCTCCGGAGCGGGAGAGGCGGAGACCCAGTACTTC
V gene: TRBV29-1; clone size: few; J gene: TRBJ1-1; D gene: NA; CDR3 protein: CSVGIGGARTEAFF; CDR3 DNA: TGCAGCGTTGGGATAGGGGGGGCTCGCACTGAAGCTTTCTTT
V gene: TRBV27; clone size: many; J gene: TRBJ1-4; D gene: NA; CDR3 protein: CASSGAGVKEKLFF; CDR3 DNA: TGTGCCAGCAGTGGCGCGGGGGTAAAGGAAAAACTGTTTTTT
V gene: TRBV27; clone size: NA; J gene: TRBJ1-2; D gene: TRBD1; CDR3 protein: CASSGQVPARAYGYTF; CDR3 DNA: TGTGCCAGCAGTGGACAGGTCCCAGCACGGGCTTATGGCTACACCTTC
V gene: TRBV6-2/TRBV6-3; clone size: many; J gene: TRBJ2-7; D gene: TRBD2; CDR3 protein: CASSYSASGPYEQYF; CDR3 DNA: TGTGCCAGCAGTTACTCGGCTAGCGGTCCCTACGAGCAGTACTTC
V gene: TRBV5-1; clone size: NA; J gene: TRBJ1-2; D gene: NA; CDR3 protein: CASSPSASSHYRYTF; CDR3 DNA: TGCGCCAGCAGCCCAAGTGCCAGTTCTCATTATCGCTACACCTTC
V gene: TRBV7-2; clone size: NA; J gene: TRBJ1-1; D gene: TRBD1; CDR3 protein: CTSSARQGGNTEAFF; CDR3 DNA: TGTACCAGCAGCGCCAGACAGGGTGGGAACACTGAAGCTTTCTTT
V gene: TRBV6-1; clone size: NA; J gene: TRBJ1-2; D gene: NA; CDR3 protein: CASGRNMDSINGYTF; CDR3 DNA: TGTGCCAGCGGGCGGAATATGGACAGTATTAACGGCTACACCTTC
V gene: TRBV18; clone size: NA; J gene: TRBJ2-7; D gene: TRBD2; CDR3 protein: CTSSPGGGQPYEQYF; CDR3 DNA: TGTACCAGCTCACCCGGCGGGGGGCAACCCTACGAGCAGTACTTC
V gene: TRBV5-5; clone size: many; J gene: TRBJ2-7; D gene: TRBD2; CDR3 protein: CASSPTSGSSYEQYF; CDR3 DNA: TGTGCCAGCAGCCCGACTAGCGGGAGTAGCTACGAGCAGTACTTC
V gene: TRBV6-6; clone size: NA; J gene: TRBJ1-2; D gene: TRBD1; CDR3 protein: CASSYGQEYYGYTF; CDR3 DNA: TGTGCCAGCAGTTACGGACAGGAGTACTATGGCTACACCTTC
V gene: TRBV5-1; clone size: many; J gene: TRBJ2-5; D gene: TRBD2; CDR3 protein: CASSRLAGGGETQYF; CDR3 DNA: TGCGCCAGCAGCAGGCTAGCGGGAGGCGGGGAGACCCAGTACTTC
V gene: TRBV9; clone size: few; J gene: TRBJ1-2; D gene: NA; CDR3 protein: CASSGQSNYGYTF; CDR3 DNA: TGTGCCAGCAGCGGACAGTCTAACTATGGCTACACCTTC
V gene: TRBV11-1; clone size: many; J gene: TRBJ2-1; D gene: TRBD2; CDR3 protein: CASSPGLAGRNEQFF; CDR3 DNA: TGTGCCAGCAGTCCGGGACTAGCGGGTCGTAATGAGCAGTTCTTC
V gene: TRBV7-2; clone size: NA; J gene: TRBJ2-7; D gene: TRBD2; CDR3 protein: CASSSGLATHEQYF; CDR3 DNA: TGTGCCAGCAGCTCGGGACTAGCTACCCACGAGCAGTACTTC
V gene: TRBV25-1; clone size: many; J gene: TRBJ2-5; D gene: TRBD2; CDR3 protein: CASSAGSSGSHFEETQYF; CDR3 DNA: TGTGCCAGCAGTGCAGGGTCTAGCGGGAGTCACTTCGAAGAGACCCAGTACTTC
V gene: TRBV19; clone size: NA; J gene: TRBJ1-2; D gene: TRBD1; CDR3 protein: CASSTGQGGYGYTF; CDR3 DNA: TGTGCCAGTAGTACAGGACAGGGCGGGTATGGCTACACCTTC
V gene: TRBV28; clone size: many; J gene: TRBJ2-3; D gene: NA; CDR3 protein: CASSKQGRSRDTQYF; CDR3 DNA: TGTGCCAGCAGTAAACAGGGAAGGTCTCGAGATACGCAGTATTTT
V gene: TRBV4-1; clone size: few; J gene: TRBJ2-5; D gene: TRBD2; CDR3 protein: CASSLRAGAEETQYF; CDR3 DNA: TGCGCCAGCAGCCTCAGAGCGGGAGCGGAAGAGACCCAGTACTTC
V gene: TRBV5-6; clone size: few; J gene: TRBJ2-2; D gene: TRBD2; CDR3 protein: CASSPSAGGRPGELFF; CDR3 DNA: TGTGCCAGCAGCCCCTCCGCGGGGGGGCGACCCGGGGAGCTGTTTTTT
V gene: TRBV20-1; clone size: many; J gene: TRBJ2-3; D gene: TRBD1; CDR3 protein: CSASTILHEGALGADTQYF; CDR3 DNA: TGCAGTGCTAGCACTATTCTTCACGAGGGGGCTCTTGGTGCAGATACGCAGTATTTT
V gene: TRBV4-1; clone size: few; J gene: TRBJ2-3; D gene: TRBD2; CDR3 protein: CASSSDSGRGTDTQYF; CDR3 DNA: TGCGCCAGCAGCTCCGATAGCGGGAGGGGAACGGATACGCAGTATTTT
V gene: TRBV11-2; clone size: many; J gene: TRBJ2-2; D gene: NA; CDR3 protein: CASRSVRGEDTGELFF; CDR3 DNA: TGTGCCAGCCGTTCCGTACGAGGAGAGGACACCGGGGAGCTGTTTTTT
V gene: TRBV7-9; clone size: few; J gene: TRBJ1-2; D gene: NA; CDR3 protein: CASSLVGQTNGYTF; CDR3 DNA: TGTGCCAGCAGCTTAGTCGGCCAGACGAATGGCTACACCTTC
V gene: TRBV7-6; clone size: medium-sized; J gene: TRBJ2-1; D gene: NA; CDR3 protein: CASSTGTEQFF; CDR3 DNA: TGTGCCAGCAGCACCGGGACGGAGCAGTTCTTC